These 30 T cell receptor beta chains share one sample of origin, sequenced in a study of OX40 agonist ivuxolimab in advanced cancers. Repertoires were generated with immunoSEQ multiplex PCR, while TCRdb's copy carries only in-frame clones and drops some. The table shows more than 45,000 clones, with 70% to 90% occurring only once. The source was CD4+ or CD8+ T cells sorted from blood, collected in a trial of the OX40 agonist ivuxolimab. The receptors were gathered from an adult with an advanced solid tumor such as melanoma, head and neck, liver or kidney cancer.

The CDR3 spells CASSFGSGEETQYF. The CDR3 region has the DNA TGTGCCAGCAGCTTTGGGTCAGGAGAAGAGACCCAGTACTTC. The chain couples TRBV11-3 to TRBJ2-5; D call uncertain. V was pared by 3 bases and J by 3 bases, with 11 bases between. The CDR3 extends over 14 amino acids. Germline lookup yields CDR1 SGHNT and CDR2 YENEEA.

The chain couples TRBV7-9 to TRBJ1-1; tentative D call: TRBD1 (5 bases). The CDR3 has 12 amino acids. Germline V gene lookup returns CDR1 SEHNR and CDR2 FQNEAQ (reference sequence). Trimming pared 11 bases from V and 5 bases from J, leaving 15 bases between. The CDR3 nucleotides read TGTGCCGGCGACAGAAGAAATACTGAAGCTTTCTTT. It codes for CAGDRRNTEAFF. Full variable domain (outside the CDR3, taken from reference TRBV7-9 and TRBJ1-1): DTGVSQNPRHKITKRGQNVTFRCDPISEHNRLYWYRQTLGQGPEFLTYFQNEAQLEKSRLLSDRFSAERPKGSFSTLEIQRTEQGDSAMYLCAGDRRNTEAFFGQGTRLTVV.

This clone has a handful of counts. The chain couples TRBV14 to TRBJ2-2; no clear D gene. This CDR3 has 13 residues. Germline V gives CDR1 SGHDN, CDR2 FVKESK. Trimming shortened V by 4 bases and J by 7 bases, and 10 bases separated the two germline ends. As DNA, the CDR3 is TGTGCCAGCAGCCTCAACGCGGACGGGGAGCTGTTTTTT. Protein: CASSLNADGELFF.

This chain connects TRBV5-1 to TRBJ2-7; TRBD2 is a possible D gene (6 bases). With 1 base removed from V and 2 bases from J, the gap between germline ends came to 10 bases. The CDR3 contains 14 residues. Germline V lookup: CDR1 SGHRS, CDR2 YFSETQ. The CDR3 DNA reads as TGCGCCAGCAGCTTGACGGGGGAGACCTACGAGCAGTACTTC. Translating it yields CASSLTGETYEQYF.

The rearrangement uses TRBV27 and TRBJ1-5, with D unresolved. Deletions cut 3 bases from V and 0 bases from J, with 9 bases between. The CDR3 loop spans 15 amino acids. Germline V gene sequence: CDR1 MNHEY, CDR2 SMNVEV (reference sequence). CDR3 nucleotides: TGTGCCAGCAGTTTGTCGGTCAATAGCAATCAGCCCCAGCATTTT. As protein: CASSLSVNSNQPQHF.

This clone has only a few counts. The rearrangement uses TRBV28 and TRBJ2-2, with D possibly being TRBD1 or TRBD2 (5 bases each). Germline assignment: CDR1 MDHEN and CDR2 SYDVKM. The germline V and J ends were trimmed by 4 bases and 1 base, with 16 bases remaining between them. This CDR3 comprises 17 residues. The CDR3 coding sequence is TGTGCCAGCAGTTCCGGGACCAGGGCTGTGAACACCGGGGAGCTGTTTTTT. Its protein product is CASSSGTRAVNTGELFF. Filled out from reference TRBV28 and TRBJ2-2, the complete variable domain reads DVKVTQSSRYLVKRTGEKVFLECVQDMDHENMFWYRQDPGLGLRLIYFSYDVKMKEKGDIPEGYSVSREKKERFSLILESASTNQTSMYLCASSSGTRAVNTGELFFGEGSRLTVL.

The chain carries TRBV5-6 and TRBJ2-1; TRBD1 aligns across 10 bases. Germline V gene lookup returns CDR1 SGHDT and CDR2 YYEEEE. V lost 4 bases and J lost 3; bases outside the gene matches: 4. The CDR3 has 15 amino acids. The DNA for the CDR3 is TGTGCCAGCAGCACGACAGGGGGCCTCTACAATGAGCAGTTCTTC. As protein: CASSTTGGLYNEQFF.

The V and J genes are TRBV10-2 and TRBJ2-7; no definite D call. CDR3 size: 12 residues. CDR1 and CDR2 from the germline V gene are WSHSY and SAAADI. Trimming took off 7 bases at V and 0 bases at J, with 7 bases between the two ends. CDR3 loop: CASTAYSYEQYF. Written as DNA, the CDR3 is TGCGCCAGCACCGCTTACTCCTACGAGCAGTACTTC.

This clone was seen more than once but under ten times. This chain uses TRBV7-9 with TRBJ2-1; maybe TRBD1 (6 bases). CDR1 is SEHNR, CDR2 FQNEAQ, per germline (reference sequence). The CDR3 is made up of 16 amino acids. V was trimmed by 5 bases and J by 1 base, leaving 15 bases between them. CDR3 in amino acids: CASSPPRGFSYNEQFF. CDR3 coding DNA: TGTGCCAGCAGCCCACCCAGGGGTTTTTCCTACAATGAGCAGTTCTTC.

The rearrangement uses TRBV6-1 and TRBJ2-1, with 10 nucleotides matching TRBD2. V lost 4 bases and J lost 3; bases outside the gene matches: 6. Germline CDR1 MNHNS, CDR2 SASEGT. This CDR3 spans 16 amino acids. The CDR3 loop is CASSAVAGGYYNEQFF. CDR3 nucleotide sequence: TGTGCCAGCAGTGCTGTAGCGGGAGGATACTACAATGAGCAGTTCTTC.

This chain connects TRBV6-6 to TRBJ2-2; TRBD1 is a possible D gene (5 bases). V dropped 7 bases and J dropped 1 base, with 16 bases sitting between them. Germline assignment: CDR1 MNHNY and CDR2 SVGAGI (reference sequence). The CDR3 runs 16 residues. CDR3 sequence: CASTERGGQNTGELFF. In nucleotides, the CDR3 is TGTGCCAGCACCGAAAGGGGCGGACAGAACACCGGGGAGCTGTTTTTT.

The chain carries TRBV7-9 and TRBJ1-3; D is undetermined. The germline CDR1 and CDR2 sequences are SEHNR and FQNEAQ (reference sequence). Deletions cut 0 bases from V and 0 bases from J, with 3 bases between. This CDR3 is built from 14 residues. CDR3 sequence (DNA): TGTGCCAGCAGCTTAGCCCACTCTGGAAACACCATATATTTT. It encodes CASSLAHSGNTIYF.

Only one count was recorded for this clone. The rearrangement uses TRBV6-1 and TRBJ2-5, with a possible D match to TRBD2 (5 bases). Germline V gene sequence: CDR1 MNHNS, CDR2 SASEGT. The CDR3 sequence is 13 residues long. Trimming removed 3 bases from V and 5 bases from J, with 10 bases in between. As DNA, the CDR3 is TGTGCCAGCAGTGAGGGTTCGGGGGAGACCCAGTACTTC. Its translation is CASSEGSGETQYF.

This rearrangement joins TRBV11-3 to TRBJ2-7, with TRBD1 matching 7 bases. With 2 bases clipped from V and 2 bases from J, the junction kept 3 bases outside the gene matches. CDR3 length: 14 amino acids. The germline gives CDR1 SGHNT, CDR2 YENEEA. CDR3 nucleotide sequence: TGTGCCAGCAGCTTAATGACAGGGCCCTACGAGCAGTACTTC. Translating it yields CASSLMTGPYEQYF.

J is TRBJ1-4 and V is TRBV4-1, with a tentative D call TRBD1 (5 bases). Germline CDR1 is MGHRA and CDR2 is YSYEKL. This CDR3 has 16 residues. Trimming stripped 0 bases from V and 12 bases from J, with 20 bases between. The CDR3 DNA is TGCGCCAGCAGCCAAGATCCAGGGACCACAGTCGGTGAACTGTTTTTT. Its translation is CASSQDPGTTVGELFF.

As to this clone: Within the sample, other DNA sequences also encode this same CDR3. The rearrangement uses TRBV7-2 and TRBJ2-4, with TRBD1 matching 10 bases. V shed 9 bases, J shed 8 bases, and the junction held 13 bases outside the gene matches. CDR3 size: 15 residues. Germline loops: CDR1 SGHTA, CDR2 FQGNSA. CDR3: CASSLTGGALDIQYF. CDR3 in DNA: TGTGCCAGTAGCCTGACAGGGGGCGCGTTGGACATTCAGTACTTC.

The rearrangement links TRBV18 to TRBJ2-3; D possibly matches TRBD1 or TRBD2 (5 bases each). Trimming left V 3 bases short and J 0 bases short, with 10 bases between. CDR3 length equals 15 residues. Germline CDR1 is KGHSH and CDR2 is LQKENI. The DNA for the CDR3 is TGTGCCAGCTCACCCGCCGGGGCTAGCACAGATACGCAGTATTTT. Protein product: CASSPAGASTDTQYF.

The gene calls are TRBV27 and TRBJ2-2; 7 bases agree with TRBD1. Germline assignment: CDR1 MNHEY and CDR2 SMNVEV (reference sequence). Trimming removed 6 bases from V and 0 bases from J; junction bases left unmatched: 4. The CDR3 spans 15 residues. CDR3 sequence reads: CASSWDRSNTGELFF. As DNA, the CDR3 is TGTGCCAGCAGCTGGGACAGATCGAACACCGGGGAGCTGTTTTTT.

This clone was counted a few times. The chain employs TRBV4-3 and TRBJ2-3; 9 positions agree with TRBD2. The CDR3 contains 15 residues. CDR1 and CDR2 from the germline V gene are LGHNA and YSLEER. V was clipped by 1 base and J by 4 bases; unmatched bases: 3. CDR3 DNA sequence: TGCGCCAGCAGCCAAGGACTAGCGGCCCCAGATACGCAGTATTTT. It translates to CASSQGLAAPDTQYF.

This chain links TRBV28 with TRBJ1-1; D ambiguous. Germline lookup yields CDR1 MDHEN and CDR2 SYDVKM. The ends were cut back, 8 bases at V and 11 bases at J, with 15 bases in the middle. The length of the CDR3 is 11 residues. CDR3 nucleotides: TGTGCCAGCGCAATTAGTAAGACGGCTTTCTTT. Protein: CASAISKTAFF.

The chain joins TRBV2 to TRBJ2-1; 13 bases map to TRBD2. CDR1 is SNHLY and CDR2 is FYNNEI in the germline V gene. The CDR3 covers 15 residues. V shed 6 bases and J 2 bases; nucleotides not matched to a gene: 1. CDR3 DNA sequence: TGTGCCAGCAGGGGGACTAGCGGGACCTACAATGAGCAGTTCTTC. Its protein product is CASRGTSGTYNEQFF. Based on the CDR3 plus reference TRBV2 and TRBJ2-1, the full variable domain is EPEVTQTPSHQVTQMGQEVILRCVPISNHLYFYWYRQILGQKVEFLVSFYNNEISEKSEIFDDQFSVERPDGSNFTLKIRSTKLEDSAMYFCASRGTSGTYNEQFFGPGTRLTVL.

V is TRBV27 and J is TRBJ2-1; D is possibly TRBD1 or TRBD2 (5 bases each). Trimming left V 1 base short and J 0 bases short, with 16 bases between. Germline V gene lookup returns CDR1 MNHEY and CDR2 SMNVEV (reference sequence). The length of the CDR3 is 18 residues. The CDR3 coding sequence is TGTGCCAGCAGTTTATATCTCGGGACCGAGAGCTCCTACAATGAGCAGTTCTTC. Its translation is CASSLYLGTESSYNEQFF.

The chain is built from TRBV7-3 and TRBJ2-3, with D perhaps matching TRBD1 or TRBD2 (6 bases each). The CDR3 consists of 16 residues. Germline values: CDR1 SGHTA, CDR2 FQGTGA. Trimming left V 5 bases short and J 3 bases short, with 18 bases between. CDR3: CASSPGAAGLTDTQYF. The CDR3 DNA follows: TGTGCCAGCAGCCCGGGGGCGGCAGGGTTAACAGATACGCAGTATTTT. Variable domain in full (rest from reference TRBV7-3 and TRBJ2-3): GAGVSQTPSNKVTEKGKYVELRCDPISGHTALYWYRQSLGQGPEFLIYFQGTGAADDSGLPNDRFFAVRPEGSVSTLKIQRTERGDSAVYLCASSPGAAGLTDTQYFGPGTRLTVL.

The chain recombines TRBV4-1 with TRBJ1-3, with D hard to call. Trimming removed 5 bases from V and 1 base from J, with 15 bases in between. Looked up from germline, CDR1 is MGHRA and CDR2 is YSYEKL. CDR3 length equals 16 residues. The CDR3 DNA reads TGCGCCAGCAGCGCACAAGAGGTAGGGTCTGGAAACACCATATATTTT. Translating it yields CASSAQEVGSGNTIYF.

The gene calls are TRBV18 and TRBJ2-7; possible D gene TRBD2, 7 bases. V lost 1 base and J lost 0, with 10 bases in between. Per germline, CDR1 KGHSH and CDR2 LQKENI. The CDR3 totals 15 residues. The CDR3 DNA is TGTGCCAGCTCACCACGGGAGGGGGGCTCCTACGAGCAGTACTTC. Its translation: CASSPREGGSYEQYF.

The CDR3 coding sequence is TGTGCCAGCAGCCAAGACAGTGTCGCGAACACCGGGGAGCTGTTTTTT. Translation: CASSQDSVANTGELFF. V is TRBV14 and J is TRBJ2-2; unclear D gene. In germline, CDR1 is SGHDN, CDR2 FVKESK. Deletions cut 0 bases from V and 0 bases from J, with 8 bases between. There are 16 residues in the CDR3.

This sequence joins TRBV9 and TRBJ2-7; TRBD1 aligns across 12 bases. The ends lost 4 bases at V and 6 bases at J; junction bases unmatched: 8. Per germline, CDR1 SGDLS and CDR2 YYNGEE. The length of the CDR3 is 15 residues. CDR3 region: CASSFTGTGGVEQYF. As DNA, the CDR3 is TGTGCCAGCAGCTTTACCGGGACAGGGGGCGTCGAGCAGTACTTC. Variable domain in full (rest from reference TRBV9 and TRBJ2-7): DSGVTQTPKHLITATGQRVTLRCSPRSGDLSVYWYQQSLDQGLQFLIQYYNGEERAKGNILERFSAQQFPDLHSELNLSSLELGDSALYFCASSFTGTGGVEQYFGPGTRLTVT.

The CDR3 DNA is TGTGCCAGCAGCTTAACGGCGGCTAGCGGGAACACCGGGGAGCTGTTTTTT. Its protein is CASSLTAASGNTGELFF. This rearrangement joins TRBV7-3 to TRBJ2-2; 7 nucleotides line up with TRBD2. Germline CDR1 and CDR2: SGHTA and FQGTGA. Trimming removed 0 bases from V and 1 base from J; junction bases left unmatched: 5. The length of the CDR3 is 17 residues.

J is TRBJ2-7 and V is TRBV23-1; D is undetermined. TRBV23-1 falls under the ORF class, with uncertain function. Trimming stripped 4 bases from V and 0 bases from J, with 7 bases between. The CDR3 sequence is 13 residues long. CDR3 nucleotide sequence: TGCGCCAGCAGTCCTGACCCCTCCTACGAGCAGTACTTC. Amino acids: CASSPDPSYEQYF.

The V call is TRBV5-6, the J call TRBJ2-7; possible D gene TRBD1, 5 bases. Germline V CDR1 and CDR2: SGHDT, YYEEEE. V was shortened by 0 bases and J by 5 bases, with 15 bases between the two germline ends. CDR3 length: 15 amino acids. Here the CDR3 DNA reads TGTGCCAGCAGCTTGGCACGGACATTCCGCGACGAGCAGTACTTC. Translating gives CASSLARTFRDEQYF.